The 29 T cell receptor beta chains given below trace back to one sample, sequenced in a study of cytomegalovirus exposure and HLA in healthy donors. PCR amplification relied on 60 Vbeta primers (plus 13 Jbeta primers). Produced via immunoSEQ multiplex PCR; TCRdb's table is partial and in-frame only. The sample lists roughly 200,000 clones; more than 75% were seen once. Material: PBMCs. These receptors originate from a woman aged 25 to 45 in good health and CMV-seropositive.

J is TRBJ2-3 and V is TRBV5-6; 9 bases match TRBD2. The CDR3 runs to 17 residues. Unmatched junction bases numbered 12, after V lost 2 bases and J lost 5 bases. CDR1 and CDR2 (germline): SGHDT, YYEEEE. The CDR3 here is CASSFRILTSGVDTQYF. CDR3 nucleotides: TGTGCCAGCAGCTTTCGAATACTGACTAGCGGCGTAGATACGCAGTATTTT.

The V gene is TRBV5-6, the J gene TRBJ2-4; a weak D match, TRBD1 (5 bases). The CDR3 is 15 residues long. Germline CDR1 is SGHDT and CDR2 is YYEEEE. V was shortened by 2 bases and J by 3 bases, with 12 bases between the two germline ends. This chain's CDR3 is CASSLLVGDKNIQYF. In DNA form, the CDR3 reads TGTGCCAGCAGCTTACTGGTAGGGGACAAAAACATTCAGTACTTC.

About this clone: Germline is not matched at one junction end, which may reflect a read error. The chain couples TRBV7-2 to TRBJ2-2; 13 bases match TRBD2. The CDR3 contains 16 residues. Germline V gene sequence: CDR1 SGHTA, CDR2 FQGNSA. The chain's CDR3 is CASSRTSGSSRGELLF. The DNA for the CDR3 is TGTGCCAGCAGTAGGACTAGCGGGAGTAGTAGAGGGGAGCTGCTTTTT.

The chain employs TRBV27 and TRBJ2-5, with D possibly matching TRBD2 (5 bases). The CDR3 covers 12 residues. Trimming shortened V by 8 bases and J by 0 bases, and 7 bases separated the two germline ends. Germline-derived CDR1 and CDR2 are MNHEY and SMNVEV (reference sequence). The CDR3 nucleotides read TGTGCCAGCTCGACTAACCAAGAGACCCAGTACTTC. Its protein product is CASSTNQETQYF.

The V and J genes are TRBV7-9 and TRBJ2-7; no definite D call. The V end lost 5 bases, the J end lost 3 bases, and 17 bases lay between the germline ends. Germline CDR1 reads SEHNR; CDR2 reads FQNEAQ (reference sequence). This CDR3 spans 15 amino acids. Written as DNA, the CDR3 is TGTGCCAGCAGCCCCCACCGGCGGCAGAGCTACGAGCAGTACTTC. Its protein product is CASSPHRRQSYEQYF.

The V call is TRBV5-4, the J call TRBJ2-5; TRBD1 is a possible D gene (6 bases). Germline V CDR1 and CDR2: SGHNT, YYREEE (reference sequence). The CDR3 contains 13 residues. V lost 0 bases to trimming and J lost 3 bases, with 6 bases between them. The CDR3 nucleotides are TGTGCCAGCAGCTTGGACAGGGAAGAGACCCAGTACTTC. Its translation is CASSLDREETQYF.

The chain links TRBV5-5 to TRBJ1-2; tentative D call: TRBD1 (6 bases). CDR3 size: 14 residues. Germline CDR1 is SGHKS and CDR2 is YYEKEE (reference sequence). Deletions cut 4 bases from V and 2 bases from J, with 12 bases between. DNA of the CDR3: TGTGCCAGCAGCCTGGACAGCCTAAACTATGGCTACACCTTC. This sequence encodes CASSLDSLNYGYTF.

The V gene is TRBV19, the J gene TRBJ1-3; 7 nucleotides align to TRBD1. The CDR3 covers 14 residues. The ends lost 9 bases at V and 3 bases at J; junction bases unmatched: 8. Germline V gives CDR1 LNHDA, CDR2 SQIVND (reference sequence). CDR3 amino acids: CASRDSLRGNTIYF. The CDR3 DNA reads TGTGCCAGCAGGGACAGCCTCCGTGGAAACACCATATATTTT. Full variable domain (remainder filled in from reference TRBV19 and TRBJ1-3): DGGITQSPKYLFRKEGQNVTLSCEQNLNHDAMYWYRQDPGQGLRLIYYSQIVNDFQKGDIAEGYSVSREKKESFPLTVTSAQKNPTAFYLCASRDSLRGNTIYFGEGSWLTVV.

The chain carries TRBV5-1 and TRBJ2-7; 8 bases are a match to TRBD2. Germline assignment: CDR1 SGHRS and CDR2 YFSETQ. The CDR3 has 16 amino acids. Trimming cost V 4 bases and J 2 bases; bases outside gene matches: 11. The CDR3 DNA follows: TGCGCCAGCAGCCCTCGTCCCGGGACTAGTCCCTACGAGCAGTACTTC. Its protein is CASSPRPGTSPYEQYF. Using reference TRBV5-1 and TRBJ2-7 for the parts outside the CDR3, the full variable domain is KAGVTQTPRYLIKTRGQQVTLSCSPISGHRSVSWYQQTPGQGLQFLFEYFSETQRNKGNFPGRFSGRQFSNSRSEMNVSTLELGDSALYLCASSPRPGTSPYEQYFGPGTRLTVT.

This clone was seen a handful of times. The V gene is TRBV7-2, the J gene TRBJ2-7; tentative D call: TRBD1 (6 bases). Trimming took off 3 bases at V and 4 bases at J, with 13 bases between the two ends. The V gene's germline CDR1 is SGHTA and CDR2 FQGNSA. The CDR3 contains 14 residues. CDR3 loop: CASSFVSQGYEQYF. CDR3 nucleotides: TGTGCCAGCAGCTTCGTGTCCCAGGGGTACGAGCAGTACTTC.

About this clone: One junction end does not reproduce the germline sequence, and a read error may be involved. The chain combines TRBV2 with TRBJ2-2, with 7 positions matching TRBD2. The germline CDR1 and CDR2 sequences are SNHLY and FYNNEI. CDR3 length equals 16 residues. This chain's CDR3 is CAISGPGGGGPGELFF. In nucleotides, the CDR3 is TGTGCCATCAGTGGCCCGGGCGGGGGTGGACCCGGGGAGCTGTTTTTT.

The rearrangement links TRBV5-6 to TRBJ2-7; TRBD2 is a possible D gene (6 bases). The germline gives CDR1 SGHDT, CDR2 YYEEEE. The CDR3 length is 15 residues. V lost 0 bases to trimming and J lost 3 bases, with 13 bases between them. The CDR3 is CASSLAGRGLYEQYF. The CDR3, as DNA: TGTGCCAGCAGCTTGGCCGGGCGGGGACTCTACGAGCAGTACTTC.

The genes are TRBV7-9 and TRBJ2-3; TRBD2 matches at 8 bases. The V gene's germline CDR1 is SEHNR and CDR2 FQNEAQ (reference sequence). The CDR3 extends over 13 amino acids. J was trimmed by 2 bases and V by 10 bases; bases with no gene match: 5. CDR3 in amino acids: CATRAGDTDTQYF. The CDR3 DNA follows: TGTGCCACTCGAGCGGGGGACACAGATACGCAGTATTTT.

The chain couples TRBV7-6 to TRBJ1-1, with 8 bases fitting TRBD1. The V and J ends lost 0 bases and 2 bases, in that order; junction bases with no gene match: 17. Germline loops: CDR1 SGHVS, CDR2 FNYEAQ. CDR3 size: 20 residues. CDR3 DNA sequence: TGTGCCAGCAGCTTAGCACAGGACAGGGCCGGCTGGATGGGAAACACTGAAGCTTTCTTT. This codes for CASSLAQDRAGWMGNTEAFF.

The V gene is TRBV10-1, the J gene TRBJ1-1, with D tentatively TRBD1 (5 bases). Trimming shortened V by 2 bases and J by 8 bases, and 9 bases separated the two germline ends. This CDR3 spans 12 amino acids. Germline loops: CDR1 WNHNN, CDR2 SYGVQD (reference sequence). CDR3 sequence reads: CASSENNREAFF. The CDR3 DNA reads as TGCGCCAGCAGTGAGAATAACAGGGAAGCTTTCTTT.

V is TRBV10-3 and J is TRBJ1-6; 10 bases align to TRBD1. There are 15 residues in the CDR3. Germline V lookup: CDR1 ENHRY, CDR2 SYGVKD. The trim removed 5 bases at V and 10 bases at J, leaving 8 bases unmatched. The CDR3 bases are TGTGCCATCAGTTCCCGGGACAGGGGTGCCTCACCCCTCCACTTT. It yields the protein CAISSRDRGASPLHF.

J is TRBJ2-3 and V is TRBV11-1, with D maybe TRBD2 (6 bases). This CDR3 has 14 amino acids. V was trimmed by 5 bases and J by 3 bases, leaving 12 bases between them. CDR1 is SGHAT, CDR2 FQDESV, per germline (reference sequence). CDR3 residues: CASSIGSRTDTQYF. Here the CDR3 DNA reads TGTGCCAGCAGCATCGGGAGTAGGACAGATACGCAGTATTTT.

The chain links TRBV6-4 to TRBJ2-1, with D possibly TRBD1 on 6 matching bases. Germline loops: CDR1 MRHNA, CDR2 SNTAGT. This CDR3 spans 13 amino acids. Trimming stripped 6 bases from V and 5 bases from J, with 11 bases between. The CDR3: CASSQGTDNEQFF. The CDR3 region has the DNA TGTGCCAGCAGCCAGGGGACGGACAATGAGCAGTTCTTC.

The rearrangement uses TRBV30 and TRBJ2-1; 11 bases line up with TRBD2. Germline values: CDR1 GTSNPN, CDR2 SVGIG (reference sequence). The CDR3 spans 16 residues. V gave up 2 bases and J gave up 10 bases; unmatched junction bases: 13. DNA for the CDR3: TGTGCCTGGAGTCCCGGTGATAGCGGGGGGGCAGAGGAGCAGTTCTTC. Its protein product is CAWSPGDSGGAEEQFF.

This clone was observed a few times. In DNA, the CDR3 is TGTGCCAGCAGCTTAGCGCACAGCACCACCTACGAGCAGTACTTC. It encodes CASSLAHSTTYEQYF. The V call is TRBV7-9, the J call TRBJ2-7; D is unresolved. This CDR3 contains 15 residues. V was trimmed by 0 bases and J by 2 bases, leaving 11 bases between them. Looked up from germline, CDR1 is SEHNR and CDR2 is FQNEAQ (reference sequence).

This chain uses TRBV6-5 with TRBJ1-5, with D unresolved. The CDR3 loop spans 15 amino acids. Germline CDR1 reads MNHEY; CDR2 reads SVGAGI. V lost 7 bases to trimming and J lost 2 bases, with 15 bases between them. CDR3 nucleotide sequence: TGTGCCAGCACCGAAGGGCAGGAGGGCAATCAGCCCCAGCATTTT. It specifies CASTEGQEGNQPQHF.

The rearrangement uses TRBV5-6 and TRBJ2-7; the D gene is possibly TRBD2 (5 bases). V lost 6 bases, J lost 4 bases, and 14 bases lay in between. Germline values: CDR1 SGHDT, CDR2 YYEEEE. CDR3 length: 13 amino acids. DNA for the CDR3: TGTGCCAGCAACCCATGGCGGGCATACGAGCAGTACTTC. Translated: CASNPWRAYEQYF.

Turning to this clone: At one end the junction does not follow the germline gene, possibly because of a read error. The rearrangement links TRBV7-7 to TRBJ2-7, with D maybe TRBD2 (5 bases). The CDR3 has 14 amino acids. Per the germline V gene, CDR1 is SSHAT and CDR2 is FNYEAQ (reference sequence). This CDR3 is CASSPGEGSYEQYF. CDR3 DNA sequence: TGTGCTAGCAGCCCCGGAGAGGGATCCTACGAGCAGTACTTC.

The V and J genes are TRBV11-2 and TRBJ1-2, with a tentative D call TRBD1 (5 bases). The CDR3 length is 15 residues. Germline CDR1 SGHAT, CDR2 FQNNGV. Between the trimmed V and J ends, which lost 1 base and 5 bases, there was a span of 14 bases. CDR3 sequence: CASSLGTGNAYGYTF. The CDR3 coding sequence is TGTGCCAGCAGCTTAGGAACAGGAAATGCTTATGGCTACACCTTC.

The chain recombines TRBV18 with TRBJ2-1, with 10 bases matching TRBD2. The CDR3 loop spans 14 amino acids. From germline, CDR1 is KGHSH and CDR2 LQKENI. Trimming removed 4 bases from V and 8 bases from J; junction bases left unmatched: 5. CDR3 coding DNA: TGTGCCAGCTCACTTCTAGCGGGAGATCATGAGCAGTTCTTC. It specifies CASSLLAGDHEQFF.

V is TRBV14 and J is TRBJ2-1; D is possibly TRBD2 (6 bases). This CDR3 is built from 16 residues. Germline V CDR1 and CDR2: SGHDN, FVKESK. V was clipped by 4 bases and J by 2 bases, with 15 bases between them. The CDR3 is CASSPWVAVAYNEQFF. The CDR3, as DNA: TGTGCCAGCAGCCCCTGGGTAGCGGTTGCCTACAATGAGCAGTTCTTC.

V is TRBV4-1 and J is TRBJ1-1; possible D gene TRBD1, 6 bases. Trimming removed 4 bases at V and 1 base at J, with 7 bases between. The CDR3 covers 13 residues. Germline loops: CDR1 MGHRA, CDR2 YSYEKL. The CDR3 reads CASSLTGNTEAFF. In DNA, the CDR3 is TGCGCCAGCAGCCTGACAGGGAACACTGAAGCTTTCTTT.

The gene calls are TRBV4-2 and TRBJ2-2; D is perhaps TRBD2 (5 bases). The length of the CDR3 is 15 residues. Trimming stripped 5 bases from V and 0 bases from J, with 10 bases between. Per the germline V gene, CDR1 is LGHNA and CDR2 is YNFKEQ. The CDR3: CASSWTRTNTGELFF. The CDR3 DNA sequence: TGTGCCAGCAGCTGGACTCGAACGAACACCGGGGAGCTGTTTTTT.

The chain links TRBV7-3 to TRBJ2-3, with D tentatively TRBD2 (5 bases). Germline V gene lookup returns CDR1 SGHTA and CDR2 FQGTGA. The CDR3 extends over 13 amino acids. V was pared by 5 bases and J by 6 bases, with 12 bases between. CDR3 loop: CASSLASEDTQYF. CDR3 DNA sequence: TGTGCCAGCAGCCTAGCCTCGGAGGATACGCAGTATTTT.